The TCR beta chain under discussion was sequenced for a study of naive and memory T cell subsets. General study findings and limits: A few larger clonotypes appeared in naive repertoires, especially CD8, possibly memory cells re-expressing CD45RA. There was no ground truth to check naive and memory subset results. RNA-based TCR counts may shift with T cell activation and differentiation.

Two oligonucleotides, mixed equimolar, formed the beta constant-region primer covering TRBC1 and TRBC2. Nested alpha and beta constant-region primers with the SP2 primer drove four PCR rounds on ligated cDNA. TCRdb called the UMI-ligation and nested PCR reads again in MiXCR, with one record for every CDR3 protein. The sample records 99,000 or so distinct CDR3 sequences, roughly 14% being singletons. Regarding this clonotype: As yet, its antigen is unknown.

V was shortened by 4 bases and J by 9 bases, with 7 bases between the two germline ends. This CDR3 has 11 amino acids. Germline values: CDR1 MNHEY, CDR2 SVGEGT. The sequence was collected from a human donor in good health. Sequenced: naive CD8+ T cells from blood. The chain is built from TRBV6-2 or TRBV6-3 and TRBJ2-1; D is undetermined. This CDR3 reads CASSFSREQFF. DNA of the CDR3: TGTGCCAGCAGTTTTAGCCGTGAGCAGTTCTTC.